This T cell receptor beta chain originates from a study of human T cells and chemical hapten exposure. Overall study: In the sensitization step, 2% DPC was placed on roughly 2 cm by roughly 2 cm of upper inner arm skin.

Time point meaning: patch test 3, about 24 weeks after DPC sensitization. Treatment meaning: therapeutic diphenylcyclopropenone sensitization with weekly scalp DPC. The total RNA was obtained from whole blood that was not fractionated. Each patch-test visit's blood sample preceded patch application. This clonotype was seen a handful of times. From the RACE reads, TCRdb called clonotypes with MiXCR, one entry per CDR3 protein. The repertoire holds tens of thousands of distinct CDR3 sequences, with 9% to 9.5% as singletons. This clonotype was sampled from a man aged 45-65 years with alopecia areata. Some clones in this sample may be carry-over from other donors' samples. The material was whole blood, obtained in connection with sensitization to the hapten diphenylcyclopropenone (DPC).

This CDR3 reads CAWSVRGPGGQFF. The DNA for the CDR3 is TGTGCCTGGAGTGTACGAGGGCCGGGGGGGCAGTTCTTC. The chain uses TRBV30 and TRBJ2-1; 7 positions match TRBD2. The V gene's germline CDR1 is GTSNPN and CDR2 SVGIG (reference sequence). V was pared by 0 bases and J by 12 bases, with 8 bases of the junction left unmatched. This CDR3 has 13 amino acids.